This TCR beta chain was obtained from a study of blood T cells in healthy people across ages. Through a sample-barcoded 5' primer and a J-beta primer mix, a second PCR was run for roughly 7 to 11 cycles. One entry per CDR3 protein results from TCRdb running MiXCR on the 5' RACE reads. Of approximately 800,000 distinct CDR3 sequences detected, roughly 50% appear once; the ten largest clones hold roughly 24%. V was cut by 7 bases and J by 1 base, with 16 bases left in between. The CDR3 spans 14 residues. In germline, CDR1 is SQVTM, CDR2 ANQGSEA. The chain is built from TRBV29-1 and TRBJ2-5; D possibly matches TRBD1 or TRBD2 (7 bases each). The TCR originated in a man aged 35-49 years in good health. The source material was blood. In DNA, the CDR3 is TGCAGCGCCCAGGGGGGGTTCGGCCAAGAGACCCAGTACTTC. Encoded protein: CSAQGGFGQETQYF.